This T cell receptor beta chain was captured by sequencing in a study of siplizumab effects on memory and regulatory T cells. Study-wide results and limits: Assignment of a naive or memory phenotype failed for roughly 75-95% of the proliferating CD4+ or CD8+ clones. Sequences that were alloreactive and traceable to unstimulated CD4+ memory cells were significantly reduced by siplizumab. It seemed that naive T cells were more diverse than memory cells and were major contributors to the alloresponse.

Trimming stripped 5 bases from V and 2 bases from J, with 13 bases between. The germline V gene encodes CDR1 MDHEN and CDR2 SYDVKM. This CDR3 has 15 residues. On this clone: Its matching antigen is unknown.

The study assayed roughly 91,000 TCR templates per sample. Produced via immunoSEQ multiplex PCR; TCRdb's table is partial and in-frame only. The data show some 46,000 clones, with 93% seen just once and 15% to 20% held by the top ten. The receptor's source is a human donor in good health. This chain connects TRBV28 to TRBJ2-1; no firm D call. Sequenced sample: CD8+ T cells sorted from blood. For the CDR3, the DNA is TGTGCCAGCAGTCGAAGGAGTGGGGCCTACAATGAGCAGTTCTTC. It yields the protein CASSRRSGAYNEQFF.